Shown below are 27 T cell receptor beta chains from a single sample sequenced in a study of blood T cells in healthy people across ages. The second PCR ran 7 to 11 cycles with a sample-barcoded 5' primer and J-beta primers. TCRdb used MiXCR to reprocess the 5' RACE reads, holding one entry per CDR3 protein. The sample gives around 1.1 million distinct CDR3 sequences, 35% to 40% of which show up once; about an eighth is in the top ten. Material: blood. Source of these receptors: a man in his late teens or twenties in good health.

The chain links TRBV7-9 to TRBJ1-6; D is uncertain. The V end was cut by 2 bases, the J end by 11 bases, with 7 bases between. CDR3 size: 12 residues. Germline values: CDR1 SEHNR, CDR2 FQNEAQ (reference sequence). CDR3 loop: CASSLSWAPLHF. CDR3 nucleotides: TGTGCCAGCAGCTTAAGCTGGGCACCCCTCCACTTT. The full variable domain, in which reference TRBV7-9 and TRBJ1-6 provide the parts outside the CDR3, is DTGVSQNPRHKITKRGQNVTFRCDPISEHNRLYWYRQTLGQGPEFLTYFQNEAQLEKSRLLSDRFSAERPKGSFSTLEIQRTEQGDSAMYLCASSLSWAPLHFGNGTRLTVT.

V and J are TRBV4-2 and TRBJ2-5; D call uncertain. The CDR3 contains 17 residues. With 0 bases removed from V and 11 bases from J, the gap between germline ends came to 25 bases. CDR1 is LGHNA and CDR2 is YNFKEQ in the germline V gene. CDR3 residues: CASSQDHGPSSKNEQYF. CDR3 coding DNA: TGTGCCAGCAGCCAAGACCACGGCCCTTCATCTAAAAATGAGCAGTACTTC.

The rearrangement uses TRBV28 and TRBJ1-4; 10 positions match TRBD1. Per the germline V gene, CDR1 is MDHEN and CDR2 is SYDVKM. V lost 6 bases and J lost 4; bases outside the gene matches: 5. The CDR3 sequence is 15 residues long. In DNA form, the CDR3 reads TGTGCCAGCAGGCGACAGGGGGCACTTAATGAAAAACTGTTTTTT. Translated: CASRRQGALNEKLFF.

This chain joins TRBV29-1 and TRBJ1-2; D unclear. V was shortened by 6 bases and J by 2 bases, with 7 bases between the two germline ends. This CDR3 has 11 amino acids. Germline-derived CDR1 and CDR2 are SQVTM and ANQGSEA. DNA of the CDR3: TGCAGCGTGCAGCAGAACTATGGCTACACCTTC. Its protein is CSVQQNYGYTF.

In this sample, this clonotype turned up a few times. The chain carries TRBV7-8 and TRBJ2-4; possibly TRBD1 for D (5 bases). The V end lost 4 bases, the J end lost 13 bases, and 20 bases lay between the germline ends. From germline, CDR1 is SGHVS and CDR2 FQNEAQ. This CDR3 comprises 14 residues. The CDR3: CASSSDSFELEQYF. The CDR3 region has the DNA TGTGCCAGCAGCTCTGACAGTTTTGAATTGGAGCAGTACTTC.

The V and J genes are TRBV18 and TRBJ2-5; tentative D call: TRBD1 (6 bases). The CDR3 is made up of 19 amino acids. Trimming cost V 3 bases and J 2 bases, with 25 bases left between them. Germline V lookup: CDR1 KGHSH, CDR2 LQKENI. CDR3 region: CASSPSGTSLLARQETQYF. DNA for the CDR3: TGTGCCAGCTCACCTTCCGGGACATCCCTTTTGGCCCGACAAGAGACCCAGTACTTC.

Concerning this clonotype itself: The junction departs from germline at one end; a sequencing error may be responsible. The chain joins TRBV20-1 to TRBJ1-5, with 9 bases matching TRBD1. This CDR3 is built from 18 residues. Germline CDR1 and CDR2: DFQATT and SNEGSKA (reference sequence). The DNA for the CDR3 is TGCAGTGCTAGAAGAGTTTTGGGGGACAGGGACAGCAAGCAGCCCCAGCATTTT. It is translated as CSARRVLGDRDSKQPQHF.

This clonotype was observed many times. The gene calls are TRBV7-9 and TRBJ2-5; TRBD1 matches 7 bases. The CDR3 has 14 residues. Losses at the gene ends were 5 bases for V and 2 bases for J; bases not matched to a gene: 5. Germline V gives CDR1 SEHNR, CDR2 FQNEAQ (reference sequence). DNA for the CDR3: TGTGCCAGCAGCCAAAGGACAGGACAAGAGACCCAGTACTTC. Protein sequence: CASSQRTGQETQYF. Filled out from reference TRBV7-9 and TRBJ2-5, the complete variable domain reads DTGVSQNPRHKITKRGQNVTFRCDPISEHNRLYWYRQTLGQGPEFLTYFQNEAQLEKSRLLSDRFSAERPKGSFSTLEIQRTEQGDSAMYLCASSQRTGQETQYFGPGTRLLVL.

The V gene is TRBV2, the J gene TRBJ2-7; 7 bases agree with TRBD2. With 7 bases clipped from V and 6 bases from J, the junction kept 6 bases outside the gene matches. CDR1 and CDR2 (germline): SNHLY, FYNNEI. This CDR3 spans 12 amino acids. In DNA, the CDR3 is TGTGCCAGCACCGGCGGGGGTGGCGAGCAGTACTTC. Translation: CASTGGGGEQYF.

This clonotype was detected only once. CDR3 sequence: CASSPEAGEPTDTQYF. The CDR3 region has the DNA TGCGCCAGCAGCCCGGAAGCGGGGGAGCCCACAGATACGCAGTATTTT. The rearrangement links TRBV5-1 to TRBJ2-3; TRBD2 matches 8 bases. The length of the CDR3 is 16 residues. Germline lookup yields CDR1 SGHRS and CDR2 YFSETQ. The J segment lost 2 bases and the V segment lost 4 bases, leaving 9 bases of the junction unmatched. The full variable domain, with the rest looked up from reference TRBV5-1 and TRBJ2-3, is KAGVTQTPRYLIKTRGQQVTLSCSPISGHRSVSWYQQTPGQGLQFLFEYFSETQRNKGNFPGRFSGRQFSNSRSEMNVSTLELGDSALYLCASSPEAGEPTDTQYFGPGTRLTVL.

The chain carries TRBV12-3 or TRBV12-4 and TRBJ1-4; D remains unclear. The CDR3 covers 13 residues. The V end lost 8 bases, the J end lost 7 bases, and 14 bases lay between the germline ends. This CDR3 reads CASAGPGGEKLFF. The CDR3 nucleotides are TGTGCCAGCGCCGGGCCGGGAGGTGAAAAACTGTTTTTT.

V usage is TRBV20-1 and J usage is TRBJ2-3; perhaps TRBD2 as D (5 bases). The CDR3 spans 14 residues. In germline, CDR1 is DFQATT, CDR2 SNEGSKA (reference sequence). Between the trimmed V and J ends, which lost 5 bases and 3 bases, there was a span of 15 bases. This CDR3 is CSAPKDGRTDTQYF. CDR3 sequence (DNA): TGCAGTGCTCCTAAAGATGGGAGAACAGATACGCAGTATTTT.

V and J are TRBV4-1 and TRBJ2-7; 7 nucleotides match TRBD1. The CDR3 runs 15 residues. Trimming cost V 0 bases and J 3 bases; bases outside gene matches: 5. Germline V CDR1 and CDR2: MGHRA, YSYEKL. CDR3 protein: CASSQETGEFYEQYF. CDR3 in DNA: TGCGCCAGCAGCCAAGAAACAGGGGAGTTCTACGAGCAGTACTTC.

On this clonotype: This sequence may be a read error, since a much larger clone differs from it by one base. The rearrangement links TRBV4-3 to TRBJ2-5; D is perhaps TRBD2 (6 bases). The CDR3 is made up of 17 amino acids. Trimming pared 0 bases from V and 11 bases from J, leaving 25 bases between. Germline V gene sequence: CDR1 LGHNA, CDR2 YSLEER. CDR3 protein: CASSQDFGGEGYNEQYF. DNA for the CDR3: TGCGCCAGCAGCCAAGATTTTGGCGGGGAAGGCTACAATGAGCAGTACTTC.

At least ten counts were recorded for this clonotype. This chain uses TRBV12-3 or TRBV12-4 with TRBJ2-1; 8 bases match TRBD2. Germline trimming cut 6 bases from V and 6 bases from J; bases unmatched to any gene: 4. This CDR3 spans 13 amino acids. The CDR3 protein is CASSPGTSNEQFF. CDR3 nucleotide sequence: TGTGCCAGCAGCCCCGGGACTAGCAATGAGCAGTTCTTC.

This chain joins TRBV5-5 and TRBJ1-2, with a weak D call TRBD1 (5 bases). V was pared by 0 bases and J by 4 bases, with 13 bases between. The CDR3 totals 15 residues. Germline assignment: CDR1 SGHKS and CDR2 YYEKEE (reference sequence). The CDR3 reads CASSLVGVGAYGYTF. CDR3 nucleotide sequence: TGTGCCAGCAGCTTGGTGGGTGTTGGGGCCTATGGCTACACCTTC.

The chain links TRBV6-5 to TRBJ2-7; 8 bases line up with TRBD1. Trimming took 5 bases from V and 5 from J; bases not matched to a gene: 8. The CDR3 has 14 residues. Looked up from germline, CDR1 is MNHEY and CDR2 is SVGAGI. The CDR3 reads CASSVGQGSNEQYF. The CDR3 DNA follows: TGTGCCAGCAGTGTCGGACAGGGCAGCAACGAGCAGTACTTC.

This CDR3 reads CASSEPPNTEAFF. Here the CDR3 DNA reads TGTGCCAGCAGCGAGCCGCCGAACACTGAAGCTTTCTTT. This sequence joins TRBV4-2 and TRBJ1-1; D remains unclear. The CDR3 covers 13 residues. Trimming removed 5 bases at V and 1 base at J, with 8 bases between. Germline CDR1 and CDR2: LGHNA and YNFKEQ.

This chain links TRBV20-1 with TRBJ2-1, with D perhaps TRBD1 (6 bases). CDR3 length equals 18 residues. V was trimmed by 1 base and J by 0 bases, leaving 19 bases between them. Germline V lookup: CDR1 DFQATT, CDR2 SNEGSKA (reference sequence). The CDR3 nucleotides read TGCAGTGCTAGAGCCGAGAGGGGACAATCGAGCTCCTACAATGAGCAGTTCTTC. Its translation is CSARAERGQSSSYNEQFF.

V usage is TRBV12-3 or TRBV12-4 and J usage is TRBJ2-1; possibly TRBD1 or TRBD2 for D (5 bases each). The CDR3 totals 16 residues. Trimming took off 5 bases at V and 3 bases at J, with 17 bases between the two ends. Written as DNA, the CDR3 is TGTGCCAGCAGTCCCGAGGGGCCATGGGGCTACAATGAGCAGTTCTTC. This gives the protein CASSPEGPWGYNEQFF.

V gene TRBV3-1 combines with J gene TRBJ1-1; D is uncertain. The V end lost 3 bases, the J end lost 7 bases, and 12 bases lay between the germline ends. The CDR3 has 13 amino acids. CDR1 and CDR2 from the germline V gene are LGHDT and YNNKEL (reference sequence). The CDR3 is CASSHRQGCEAFF. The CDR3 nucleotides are TGTGCCAGCAGCCATCGACAAGGCTGTGAAGCTTTCTTT.

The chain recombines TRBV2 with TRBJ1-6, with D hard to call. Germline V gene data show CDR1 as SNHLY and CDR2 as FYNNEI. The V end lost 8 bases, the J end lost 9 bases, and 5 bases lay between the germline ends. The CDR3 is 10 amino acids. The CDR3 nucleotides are TGTGCCAGCTTCGGTTCACCCCTCCACTTT. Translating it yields CASFGSPLHF.

The CDR3 coding sequence is TGTGCCAGCAGTCGACGGACAGGCGTCTCAGGGGATACGCAGTATTTT. Protein sequence: CASSRRTGVSGDTQYF. The chain couples TRBV7-2 to TRBJ2-3, with 7 positions matching TRBD1. The CDR3 has 16 amino acids. With V trimmed by 6 bases and J by 6 bases, 15 bases remained unmatched. CDR1 and CDR2 (germline): SGHTA, FQGNSA.

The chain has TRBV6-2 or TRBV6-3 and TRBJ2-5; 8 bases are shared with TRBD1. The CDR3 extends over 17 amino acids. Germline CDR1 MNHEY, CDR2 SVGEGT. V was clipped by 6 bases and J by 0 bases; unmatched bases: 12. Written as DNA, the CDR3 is TGTGCCAGCAGCAACGACCTGACAGGGGCGTACCAAGAGACCCAGTACTTC. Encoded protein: CASSNDLTGAYQETQYF.

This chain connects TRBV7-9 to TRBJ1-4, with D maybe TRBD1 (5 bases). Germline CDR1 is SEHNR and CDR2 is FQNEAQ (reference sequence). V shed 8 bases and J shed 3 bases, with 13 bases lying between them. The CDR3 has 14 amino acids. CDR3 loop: CASARGEANEKLFF. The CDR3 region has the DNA TGTGCCAGCGCCCGGGGGGAGGCTAATGAAAAACTGTTTTTT.

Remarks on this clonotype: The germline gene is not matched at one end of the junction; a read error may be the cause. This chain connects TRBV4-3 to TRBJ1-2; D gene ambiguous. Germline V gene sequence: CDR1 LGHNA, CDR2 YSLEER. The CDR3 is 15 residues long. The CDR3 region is CAGSQARSRNYGYTF. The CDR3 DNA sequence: TGCGCCGGCAGCCAAGCTCGAAGCCGTAACTATGGCTACACCTTC.

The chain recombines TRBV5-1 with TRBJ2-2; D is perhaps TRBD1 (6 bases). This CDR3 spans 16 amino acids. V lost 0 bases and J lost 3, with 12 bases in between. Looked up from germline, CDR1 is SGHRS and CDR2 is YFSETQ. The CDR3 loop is CASSLAPQGDTGELFF. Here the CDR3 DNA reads TGCGCCAGCAGCTTGGCGCCACAGGGAGACACCGGGGAGCTGTTTTTT.